The entry below gives a single T cell receptor beta chain sequence along with its context. Its antigen is unidentified. There were only Caucasian adults among the donors, and all lived in Nashville, Tennessee. Per the original methods: ImmunoSEQ gave junction-only sequences without quality scores, so filtering differed. Sequencing used immunoSEQ multiplex PCR; TCRdb keeps in-frame clones, though not all of them. The V and J calls and clone size come from that table; D and trimming were worked out from the DNA. In the table there are under 1,100,000 clones, about 75% of which are singletons. The data stem from a study of shared clonotypes between healthy human individuals. Whole-study findings and limits: Measured sharing among donors was expected to vary with sequencing depth.

Germline V gene data show CDR1 as SQVTM and CDR2 as ANQGSEA. The CDR3 consists of 14 residues. Trimming cost V 6 bases and J 4 bases; bases outside gene matches: 6. Sample: memory CD4+ T cells sorted from blood. Subset indicated: CD45RA-negative fraction. The source is a man younger than 30 in good health. The chain links TRBV29-1 to TRBJ1-4, with 9 bases aligning to TRBD1. CDR3 residues: CSVGQGVVNEKLFF. Here the CDR3 DNA reads TGCAGCGTGGGACAGGGAGTAGTTAATGAAAAACTGTTTTTT.